This is a list of T cell receptor beta chains from one sample in a study of T cells in Graves' hyperthyroidism and ophthalmopathy. TCRdb recomputed calls from the multiplex PCR reads with MiXCR, one row per CDR3 protein. The table records roughly 500,000 distinct CDR3 sequences, approximately 44% of them present only once. Sequences were obtained from peripheral blood or thyroid tissue (not recorded which). Receptor source: an adult woman with Graves' disease, either hyperthyroidism or ophthalmopathy (not recorded which). The CDR3 runs from the conserved cysteine through the conserved F or W. The order of the fields is clone size, J gene, V gene, D gene, CDR3 protein, CDR3 DNA. The D gene is left open where the match is weak. Clone size is given for some rows only: seen once, a few or many times, or a class if the clone is expanded.

clone_size: few
j_call: TRBJ1-3
v_call: TRBV30
d_call: -
cdr3_aa: CAYGDGSSGNTIYF
cdr3_nt: TGTGCCTACGGGGACGGGAGCTCTGGAAACACCATATATTTT

clone_size: few
j_call: TRBJ1-1
v_call: TRBV4-1
d_call: -
cdr3_aa: CASSQVSGRGSGTEAFF
cdr3_nt: TGCGCCAGCAGCCAAGTAAGCGGCAGGGGCTCTGGCACTGAAGCTTTCTTT

clone_size: many
j_call: TRBJ2-7
v_call: TRBV6-1
d_call: TRBD2
cdr3_aa: CASTPASGPYEQYF
cdr3_nt: TGTGCCAGCACCCCAGCTAGCGGTCCCTACGAGCAGTACTTC

clone_size: many
j_call: TRBJ1-5
v_call: TRBV5-6
d_call: -
cdr3_aa: CASSLASYPRQPQHF
cdr3_nt: TGTGCCAGCAGCTTGGCGTCTTATCCGCGGCAGCCCCAGCATTTT

clone_size: few
j_call: TRBJ1-2
v_call: TRBV5-1
d_call: TRBD1
cdr3_aa: CASSLFGTGAYGYTF
cdr3_nt: TGCGCCAGCAGCTTGTTCGGGACAGGGGCGTATGGCTACACCTTC

clone_size: -
j_call: TRBJ2-5
v_call: TRBV10-3
d_call: TRBD1
cdr3_aa: CAISIQGATETQYF
cdr3_nt: TGTGCCATCAGCATACAGGGGGCAACAGAGACCCAGTACTTC

clone_size: once
j_call: TRBJ2-5
v_call: TRBV3-1
d_call: -
cdr3_aa: CASSQLLKGRQETQYF
cdr3_nt: TGTGCCAGCAGCCAACTTTTGAAGGGCCGGCAAGAGACCCAGTACTTC

clone_size: many
j_call: TRBJ1-1
v_call: TRBV7-9
d_call: -
cdr3_aa: CASSTYRENTEAFF
cdr3_nt: TGTGCCAGCAGCACCTACAGGGAGAACACTGAAGCTTTCTTT

clone_size: -
j_call: TRBJ1-6
v_call: TRBV30
d_call: -
cdr3_aa: CAWSETDNSPLHF
cdr3_nt: TGTGCCTGGAGTGAAACGGATAATTCACCCCTCCACTTT

clone_size: many
j_call: TRBJ1-4
v_call: TRBV13
d_call: TRBD1
cdr3_aa: CASSSGQGGNEKLFF
cdr3_nt: TGTGCCAGCAGCTCGGGACAGGGTGGGAATGAAAAACTGTTTTTT

clone_size: -
j_call: TRBJ2-5
v_call: TRBV2
d_call: -
cdr3_aa: CASSETGNQPQYF
cdr3_nt: TGTGCCAGCAGTGAAACAGGGAATCAGCCCCAGTACTTC

clone_size: many
j_call: TRBJ2-5
v_call: TRBV9
d_call: TRBD1
cdr3_aa: CASSARTGRFQETQYF
cdr3_nt: TGTGCCAGCAGCGCCAGGACAGGACGATTCCAAGAGACCCAGTACTTC

clone_size: -
j_call: TRBJ1-5
v_call: TRBV7-2
d_call: -
cdr3_aa: CASSANRGNQPQHF
cdr3_nt: TGTGCCAGCAGCGCTAACAGGGGCAATCAGCCCCAGCATTTT

clone_size: many
j_call: TRBJ2-7
v_call: TRBV5-1
d_call: TRBD1
cdr3_aa: CASSTTGAGEQYF
cdr3_nt: TGCGCCAGCAGCACCACAGGGGCCGGGGAGCAGTACTTC

clone_size: many
j_call: TRBJ1-5
v_call: TRBV15
d_call: -
cdr3_aa: CATSRGYSNQPQHF
cdr3_nt: TGTGCCACCAGCAGAGGGTATAGCAATCAGCCCCAGCATTTT

clone_size: -
j_call: TRBJ2-5
v_call: TRBV7-3
d_call: TRBD1
cdr3_aa: CASSARVGTGGHREETQYF
cdr3_nt: TGTGCCAGCAGCGCCCGGGTCGGGACAGGGGGCCACCGGGAAGAGACCCAGTACTTC